These 32 T cell receptor beta chains were sequenced from one sample in a study of T cells after yellow fever vaccination. TCRdb ran MiXCR on the 5' RACE reads and lists one entry per CDR3 protein. Counted here are under 300,000 distinct CDR3 sequences, roughly 6.8% occurring once; the ten biggest clones make up roughly 1%. Sequenced material: CD4+ T cells sorted from PBMCs, taken on the day of the yellow fever booster vaccination. These receptors all come from a man aged 30-40 years who received the YFV17D yellow fever vaccine.

The sample holds a few counts of this clonotype. CDR3 sequence (DNA): TGCAGTGTGCAGAGTGGGAGCGGGAGTTTGGAGACCCAGTACTTC. Translation gives CSVQSGSGSLETQYF. The chain employs TRBV20-1 and TRBJ2-5; 8 nucleotides agree with TRBD2. Germline V gene sequence: CDR1 DFQATT, CDR2 SNEGSKA (reference sequence). V was clipped by 7 bases and J by 5 bases; unmatched bases: 15. This CDR3 has 15 amino acids.

V and J are TRBV5-4 and TRBJ2-7; possibly TRBD2 for D (6 bases). Germline V gene lookup returns CDR1 SGHNT and CDR2 YYREEE (reference sequence). The CDR3 length is 15 residues. The V and J ends lost 0 bases and 1 base respectively, with 11 bases between them. The CDR3 sequence: CASSLESSASYEQYF. The CDR3 DNA is TGTGCCAGCAGCTTGGAATCTAGCGCTTCCTACGAGCAGTACTTC.

Concerning this clonotype itself: It may be a read error: a sequence one base away is much more abundant. The chain links TRBV5-1 to TRBJ2-5; D is uncertain. This CDR3 comprises 13 residues. Germline V gives CDR1 SGHRS, CDR2 YFSETQ. Deletions cut 3 bases from V and 5 bases from J, with 11 bases between. CDR3 nucleotides: TGCGCCAGCAGCTGGGCCAGGCATGAGACCCAGTACTTC. Translation: CASSWARHETQYF.

This clonotype has just a few counts. The J gene is TRBJ1-1, the V gene TRBV5-4; D is ambiguous. Germline values: CDR1 SGHNT, CDR2 YYREEE (reference sequence). V dropped 1 base and J dropped 1 base, with 8 bases sitting between them. There are 14 residues in the CDR3. Written as DNA, the CDR3 is TGTGCCAGCAGCTTGTGGGAAAGGAACACTGAAGCTTTCTTT. As protein: CASSLWERNTEAFF.

This clonotype was seen only a few times. This chain joins TRBV12-3 or TRBV12-4 and TRBJ2-5; D assignment may be TRBD1 or TRBD2 (6 bases each). The CDR3 consists of 14 residues. Between the trimmed V and J ends, which lost 5 bases and 5 bases, there was a span of 15 bases. CDR3 nucleotide sequence: TGTGCCAGCAGTCCCCGTGGGGGGCACGAGACCCAGTACTTC. This gives the protein CASSPRGGHETQYF.

As to this clonotype: It may be a read error: a sequence one base away is much more abundant. The V call is TRBV6-6, the J call TRBJ2-5; D is ambiguous. V lost 11 bases and J lost 2, with 12 bases in between. Germline-derived CDR1 and CDR2 are MNHNY and SVGAGI (reference sequence). CDR3 length equals 12 residues. The chain's CDR3 is CACKAQQETQYF. The CDR3 nucleotides are TGTGCCTGCAAGGCACAGCAAGAGACCCAGTACTTC.

The CDR3 DNA reads TGTGCCTGGAGTGTAGAACAACTAAGCTCTGGGGCCAACGTCCTGACTTTC. This codes for CAWSVEQLSSGANVLTF. This rearrangement joins TRBV30 to TRBJ2-6; D not resolved. V dropped 0 bases and J dropped 0 bases, with 12 bases sitting between them. The CDR3 length is 17 residues. Germline CDR1 GTSNPN, CDR2 SVGIG (reference sequence).

This clonotype was detected many times. The rearrangement uses TRBV6-2 or TRBV6-3 and TRBJ2-1; TRBD1 agrees at 10 bases. After removal of 2 bases from V and 2 bases from J, the junction contained 6 bases not matched to a gene. CDR3 length: 17 residues. Germline V CDR1 and CDR2: MNHEY, SVGEGT. The CDR3 protein is CASSYDLTGGTYNEQFF. The CDR3 region has the DNA TGTGCCAGCAGTTACGACTTGACAGGGGGCACCTACAATGAGCAGTTCTTC.

There are a few counts of this clonotype. The V gene is TRBV10-3, the J gene TRBJ1-5, with a weak D call TRBD1 (6 bases). The ends were cut back, 9 bases at V and 0 bases at J, with 9 bases in the middle. The CDR3 covers 13 residues. Per germline, CDR1 ENHRY and CDR2 SYGVKD. CDR3 region: CAMSQGSNQPQHF. The CDR3, as DNA: TGTGCCATGTCACAGGGTAGCAATCAGCCCCAGCATTTT.

This chain links TRBV5-1 with TRBJ2-1, with D perhaps given as TRBD1 or TRBD2 (5 bases each). Germline CDR1 SGHRS, CDR2 YFSETQ. The V end was cut by 0 bases, the J end by 8 bases, with 12 bases between. This CDR3 region has 14 residues. The CDR3: CASSLGGGVDEQFF. In nucleotides, the CDR3 is TGCGCCAGCAGCTTGGGTGGGGGAGTCGATGAGCAGTTCTTC.

This clonotype was seen many times. This sequence joins TRBV18 and TRBJ2-5; perhaps TRBD2 as D (5 bases). CDR1 is KGHSH and CDR2 is LQKENI in the germline V gene. With 0 bases removed from V and 5 bases from J, the gap between germline ends came to 16 bases. The CDR3 runs 16 residues. DNA of the CDR3: TGTGCCAGCTCACCACCCTCCAGCGGTGTACGGGAGACCCAGTACTTC. Translation: CASSPPSSGVRETQYF.

This clonotype has ten or more counts. The gene calls are TRBV7-9 and TRBJ2-2; D ambiguous. Germline V gene lookup returns CDR1 SEHNR and CDR2 FQNEAQ (reference sequence). This CDR3 spans 13 amino acids. Trimming left V 2 bases short and J 4 bases short, with 5 bases between. CDR3 amino acids: CASSLFTTGELFF. As DNA, the CDR3 is TGTGCCAGCAGCTTATTTACCACCGGGGAGCTGTTTTTT.

This clonotype appeared many times. The chain joins TRBV7-6 to TRBJ2-4, with TRBD2 matching over 8 bases. V was clipped by 1 base and J by 3 bases; unmatched bases: 2. CDR1 and CDR2 from the germline V gene are SGHVS and FNYEAQ. The CDR3 spans 15 residues. This CDR3 is CASSLEAGGKNIQYF. Written as DNA, the CDR3 is TGTGCCAGCAGCTTAGAGGCGGGGGGCAAAAACATTCAGTACTTC.

This clonotype was counted a few times. This chain uses TRBV15 with TRBJ1-5; TRBD1 is a possible D gene (5 bases). This CDR3 is 12 amino acids long. V dropped 0 bases and J dropped 10 bases, with 7 bases sitting between them. Germline V gene lookup returns CDR1 LNHNV and CDR2 YYDKDF (reference sequence). The CDR3 is CATSRDGDPQHF. CDR3 DNA sequence: TGTGCCACCAGCAGAGATGGGGACCCCCAGCATTTT.

This clonotype was seen more than once but under ten times. The rearrangement uses TRBV27 and TRBJ2-6, with 7 nucleotides matching TRBD2. The CDR3 loop spans 17 amino acids. Trimming cost V 6 bases and J 0 bases; bases outside gene matches: 8. Per the germline V gene, CDR1 is MNHEY and CDR2 is SMNVEV (reference sequence). DNA for the CDR3: TGTGCCAGCAGCGACGGGGGGTCCTACTCTGGGGCCAACGTCCTGACTTTC. Translated, it gives CASSDGGSYSGANVLTF. The full variable domain, in which reference TRBV27 and TRBJ2-6 provide the parts outside the CDR3, is EAQVTQNPRYLITVTGKKLTVTCSQNMNHEYMSWYRQDPGLGLRQIYYSMNVEVTDKGDVPEGYKVSRKEKRNFPLILESPSPNQTSLYFCASSDGGSYSGANVLTFGAGSRLTVL.

In its sample, this clonotype was seen many times. The V call is TRBV20-1, the J call TRBJ2-3, with 7 bases lining up with TRBD2. The CDR3 is made up of 14 amino acids. Trimming took 5 bases from V and 3 from J; bases not matched to a gene: 8. Looked up from germline, CDR1 is DFQATT and CDR2 is SNEGSKA (reference sequence). The DNA for the CDR3 is TGCAGTGCTTCGGGACTATCCCGGACAGATACGCAGTATTTT. It encodes CSASGLSRTDTQYF.

The sample holds a few counts of this clonotype. The chain combines TRBV7-9 with TRBJ2-2; 10 bases fit TRBD2. CDR1 SEHNR and CDR2 FQNEAQ come from the germline V gene (reference sequence). The CDR3 consists of 16 residues. Trimming removed 7 bases from V and 0 bases from J; junction bases left unmatched: 5. The CDR3 coding sequence is TGTGCCAGCACCGGGACTAGCGCTACGAACACCGGGGAGCTGTTTTTT. This sequence encodes CASTGTSATNTGELFF.

The table lists this clonotype with many counts. The genes are TRBV7-2 and TRBJ2-2; no clear D gene. Germline CDR1 is SGHTA and CDR2 is FQGNSA. The CDR3 is 16 amino acids. The V end lost 5 bases, the J end lost 0 bases, and 13 bases lay between the germline ends. The CDR3 region is CASSPTFYANTGELFF. As DNA, the CDR3 is TGTGCCAGCAGCCCCACATTCTACGCGAACACCGGGGAGCTGTTTTTT.

In its sample, this clonotype was seen a few times. V and J are TRBV5-4 and TRBJ2-2; possible D gene TRBD1, 5 bases. Germline V gives CDR1 SGHNT, CDR2 YYREEE (reference sequence). This CDR3 spans 14 amino acids. V lost 3 bases and J lost 6, with 12 bases in between. CDR3 amino acids: CASSWGRDAGELFF. CDR3 in DNA: TGTGCCAGCAGCTGGGGCAGAGACGCCGGGGAGCTGTTTTTT.

The sample holds a few counts of this clonotype. This rearrangement joins TRBV5-1 to TRBJ1-1; D is ambiguous. This CDR3 region has 15 residues. Between the trimmed V and J ends, which lost 0 bases and 0 bases, there was a span of 9 bases. CDR1 SGHRS and CDR2 YFSETQ come from the germline V gene. CDR3 DNA: TGCGCCAGCAGCTTGGATGGTGAGGTGAACACTGAAGCTTTCTTT. Amino acids: CASSLDGEVNTEAFF.

This clonotype has just a few counts. This chain joins TRBV12-3 or TRBV12-4 and TRBJ1-1; D remains ambiguous. This CDR3 contains 16 residues. Trimming shortened V by 5 bases and J by 7 bases, and 23 bases separated the two germline ends. Here the CDR3 DNA reads TGTGCCAGCAGTCCTAATATTCTCGGACCGGGAGGTGAAGCTTTCTTT. This codes for CASSPNILGPGGEAFF.

For the CDR3, the DNA is TGTGCCAGCAGCTTAGTTCCAGGGGGGGTCAATGAGCAGTTCTTC. This gives the protein CASSLVPGGVNEQFF. The chain uses TRBV7-2 and TRBJ2-1; D possibly matches TRBD1 or TRBD2 (7 bases each). This CDR3 is built from 15 residues. CDR1 and CDR2 from the germline V gene are SGHTA and FQGNSA. V dropped 1 base and J dropped 6 bases, with 13 bases sitting between them. Full variable domain (missing parts from reference TRBV7-2 and TRBJ2-1): GAGVSQSPSNKVTEKGKDVELRCDPISGHTALYWYRQSLGQGLEFLIYFQGNSAPDKSGLPSDRFSAERTGGSVSTLTIQRTQQEDSAVYLCASSLVPGGVNEQFFGPGTRLTVL.

This clonotype was recorded many times. This rearrangement joins TRBV12-3 or TRBV12-4 to TRBJ2-2; possible D gene TRBD1, 5 bases. Trimming pared 3 bases from V and 6 bases from J, leaving 17 bases between. The CDR3 consists of 16 residues. The CDR3 nucleotides read TGTGCCAGCAGTTTGAGAAGGTTAGGGGTGGCCGGGGAGCTGTTTTTT. It translates to CASSLRRLGVAGELFF.

This clonotype was seen many times. The chain links TRBV3-1 to TRBJ2-1; the match to TRBD2 covers 15 bases. CDR3 length: 16 amino acids. CDR1 and CDR2 from the germline V gene are LGHDT and YNNKEL (reference sequence). J gave up 5 bases and V 4 bases, and 3 bases lay outside the gene matches. CDR3 bases: TGTGCCAGCAGCCGCGGGACTAGCGGGGGGAACAATGAGCAGTTCTTC. Translating it yields CASSRGTSGGNNEQFF.

The sample holds a few counts of this clonotype. The rearrangement links TRBV6-2 or TRBV6-3 to TRBJ1-5; no clear D. Trimming removed 7 bases at V and 2 bases at J, with 12 bases between. This CDR3 region has 14 residues. CDR1 and CDR2 (germline): MNHEY, SVGEGT. The CDR3, as DNA: TGTGCCAGCAACCCCGGTCCGGGCAATCAGCCCCAGCATTTT. Protein sequence: CASNPGPGNQPQHF.

This clonotype has only one observation. This sequence joins TRBV12-5 and TRBJ1-1; D remains ambiguous. Germline values: CDR1 LGHNT, CDR2 FRNRAP. Trimming took 6 bases from V and 6 from J, leaving 14 bases between them. This CDR3 comprises 13 residues. The CDR3 sequence is CASGIAVQAEAFF. The CDR3 DNA reads as TGTGCTAGTGGCATCGCGGTGCAGGCTGAAGCTTTCTTT.

The chain employs TRBV20-1 and TRBJ2-3, with TRBD2 as a possible D gene (6 bases). The germline gives CDR1 DFQATT, CDR2 SNEGSKA (reference sequence). CDR3 length: 14 amino acids. V gave up 5 bases and J gave up 3 bases, with 15 bases separating them. The CDR3 DNA reads as TGCAGTGCTCGAGCGGGTAGGAAAACAGATACGCAGTATTTT. Translation: CSARAGRKTDTQYF.

This clonotype showed up just a few times. The rearrangement links TRBV5-5 to TRBJ1-1; 7 nucleotides align to TRBD1. The V gene's germline CDR1 is SGHKS and CDR2 YYEKEE (reference sequence). The ends lost 1 base at V and 10 bases at J; junction bases unmatched: 4. The CDR3 has 12 amino acids. CDR3 DNA sequence: TGTGCCAGCAGCTTGACAGGGGCTGGAGCTTTCTTT. This sequence encodes CASSLTGAGAFF.

Turning to this clonotype: A read error may be the cause here, since a much bigger clone is one base away. The chain employs TRBV11-2 and TRBJ1-1; possible D gene TRBD1, 5 bases. The germline V gene encodes CDR1 SGHAT and CDR2 FQNNGV. The CDR3 is 16 residues long. V lost 0 bases to trimming and J lost 10 bases, with 21 bases between them. CDR3 sequence: CASSLDRSYTGTSAFF. The CDR3 bases are TGTGCCAGCAGCTTAGACCGGAGCTATACCGGGACTTCAGCTTTCTTT.

This clonotype was seen at least ten times. The chain links TRBV3-1 to TRBJ2-7; 7 bases match TRBD1. The CDR3 contains 15 residues. Germline V gene lookup returns CDR1 LGHDT and CDR2 YNNKEL (reference sequence). With 6 bases clipped from V and 3 bases from J, the junction kept 11 bases outside the gene matches. The CDR3 nucleotides are TGTGCCAGCAGTACGACAGGGCCTCCATACTACGAGCAGTACTTC. Protein product: CASSTTGPPYYEQYF.

A few counts support this clonotype. The chain combines TRBV5-1 with TRBJ2-7; 8 bases map to TRBD1. Trimming took 4 bases from V and 4 from J; bases not matched to a gene: 10. Looked up from germline, CDR1 is SGHRS and CDR2 is YFSETQ. This CDR3 is 15 amino acids long. CDR3 residues: CASSLLGTGQYEQYF. As DNA, the CDR3 is TGCGCCAGCAGCCTCCTTGGGACAGGACAATACGAGCAGTACTTC.

This clonotype was seen at least ten times. The CDR3 bases are TGCAGTGAAAGGACTAGCGGGACAGATACGCAGTATTTT. Its protein is CSERTSGTDTQYF. The chain couples TRBV20-1 to TRBJ2-3; 11 nucleotides agree with TRBD2. There are 13 residues in the CDR3. The germline V gene encodes CDR1 DFQATT and CDR2 SNEGSKA (reference sequence). With V trimmed by 7 bases and J by 3 bases, 3 bases remained unmatched.